These 6 T cell receptor beta chains were sequenced from one sample in a study of blood T cell repertoires in COVID-19. Produced via immunoSEQ multiplex PCR; TCRdb's table is partial and in-frame only. The sample has about 3,400 clones, approximately 80% seen once. Sequencing was done on a sample of peripheral blood. The receptors shown here come from a human donor in a cohort sampled during active COVID-19.

Of note for this clone: The identical CDR3 is also encoded by other nucleotide sequences in the sample. V gene TRBV27 combines with J gene TRBJ1-5; D not certain. The CDR3 loop spans 13 amino acids. From germline, CDR1 is MNHEY and CDR2 SMNVEV (reference sequence). Deletions cut 2 bases from V and 7 bases from J, with 9 bases between. The CDR3 DNA follows: TGTGCCAGCAGTTTAAGAGGGAACCAGCCCCAGCATTTT. Translating it yields CASSLRGNQPQHF.

The J gene is TRBJ1-2, the V gene TRBV5-8; TRBD1 might be the D (5 bases). Trimming pared 3 bases from V and 7 bases from J, leaving 19 bases between. Per germline, CDR1 SGHTS and CDR2 YDEGEE. The length of the CDR3 is 15 residues. CDR3 nucleotides: TGTGCCAGCAGCTCGGGGGTCCTAACTATTCTTGGCTACACCTTC. Translation gives CASSSGVLTILGYTF.

The gene calls are TRBV6-5 and TRBJ2-1; no clear D gene. Trimming took 6 bases from V and 4 from J, leaving 4 bases between them. Looked up from germline, CDR1 is MNHEY and CDR2 is SVGAGI. This CDR3 is built from 11 residues. The CDR3 bases are TGTGCCAGCAGCCTTTACAATGAGCAGTTCTTC. This encodes CASSLYNEQFF.

This clone was seen a single time. The chain links TRBV5-1 to TRBJ1-6; D gene uncertain. Trimming took off 4 bases at V and 6 bases at J, with 8 bases between the two ends. CDR3 length: 13 residues. CDR1 is SGHRS, CDR2 YFSETQ, per germline. The CDR3 sequence is CASSASLNSPLHF. As DNA, the CDR3 is TGCGCCAGCAGCGCCTCACTTAATTCACCCCTCCACTTT.

This clone showed up just once. The chain uses TRBV7-9 and TRBJ2-5, with 9 nucleotides matching TRBD1. There are 16 residues in the CDR3. Germline loops: CDR1 SEHNR, CDR2 FQNEAQ (reference sequence). After removal of 5 bases from V and 5 bases from J, the junction contained 12 bases not matched to a gene. CDR3 coding DNA: TGTGCCAGCAGCAGGGTATGGGGACAGGGAGGTGAGACCCAGTACTTC. It translates to CASSRVWGQGGETQYF.

The chain employs TRBV10-2 and TRBJ1-5; D remains ambiguous. V was cut by 2 bases and J by 0 bases, with 5 bases left in between. CDR3 length: 14 residues. Per germline, CDR1 WSHSY and CDR2 SAAADI. The chain's CDR3 is CASSEGLSNQPQHF. CDR3 nucleotide sequence: TGCGCCAGCAGTGAGGGCCTTAGCAATCAGCCCCAGCATTTT.